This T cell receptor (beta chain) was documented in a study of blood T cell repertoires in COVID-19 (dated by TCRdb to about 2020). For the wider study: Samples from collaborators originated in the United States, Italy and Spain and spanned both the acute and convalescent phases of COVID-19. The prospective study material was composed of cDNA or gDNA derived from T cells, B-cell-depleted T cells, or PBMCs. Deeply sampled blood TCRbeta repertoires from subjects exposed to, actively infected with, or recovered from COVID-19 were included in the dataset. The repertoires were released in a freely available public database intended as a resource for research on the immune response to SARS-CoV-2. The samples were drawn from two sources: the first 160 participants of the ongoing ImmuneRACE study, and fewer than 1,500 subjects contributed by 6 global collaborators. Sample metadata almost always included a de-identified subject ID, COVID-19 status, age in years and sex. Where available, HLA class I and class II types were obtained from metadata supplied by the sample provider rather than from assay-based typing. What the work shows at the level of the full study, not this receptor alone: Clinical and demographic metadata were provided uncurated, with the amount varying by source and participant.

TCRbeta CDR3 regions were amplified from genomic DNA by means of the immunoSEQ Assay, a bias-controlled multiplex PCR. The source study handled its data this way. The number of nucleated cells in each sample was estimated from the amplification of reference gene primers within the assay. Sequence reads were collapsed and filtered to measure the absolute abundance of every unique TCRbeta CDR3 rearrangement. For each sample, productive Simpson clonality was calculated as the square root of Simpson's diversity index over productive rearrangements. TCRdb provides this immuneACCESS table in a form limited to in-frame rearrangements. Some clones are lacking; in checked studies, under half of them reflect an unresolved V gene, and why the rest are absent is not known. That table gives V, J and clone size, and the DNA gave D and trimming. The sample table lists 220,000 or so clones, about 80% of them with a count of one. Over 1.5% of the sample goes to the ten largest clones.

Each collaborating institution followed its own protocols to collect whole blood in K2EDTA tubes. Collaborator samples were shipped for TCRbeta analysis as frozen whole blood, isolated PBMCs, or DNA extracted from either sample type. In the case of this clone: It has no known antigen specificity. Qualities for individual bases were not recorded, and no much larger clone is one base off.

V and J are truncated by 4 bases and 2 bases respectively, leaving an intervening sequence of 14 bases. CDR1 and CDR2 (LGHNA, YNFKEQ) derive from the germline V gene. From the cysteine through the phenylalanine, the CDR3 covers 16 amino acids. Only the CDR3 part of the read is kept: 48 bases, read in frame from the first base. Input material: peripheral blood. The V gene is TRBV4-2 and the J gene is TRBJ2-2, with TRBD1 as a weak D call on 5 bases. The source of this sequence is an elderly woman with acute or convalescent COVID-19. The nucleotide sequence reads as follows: TGTGCCAGCAGCCCACTGGGGCAGACCAACACCGGGGAGCTGTTTTTT. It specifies CASSPLGQTNTGELFF.